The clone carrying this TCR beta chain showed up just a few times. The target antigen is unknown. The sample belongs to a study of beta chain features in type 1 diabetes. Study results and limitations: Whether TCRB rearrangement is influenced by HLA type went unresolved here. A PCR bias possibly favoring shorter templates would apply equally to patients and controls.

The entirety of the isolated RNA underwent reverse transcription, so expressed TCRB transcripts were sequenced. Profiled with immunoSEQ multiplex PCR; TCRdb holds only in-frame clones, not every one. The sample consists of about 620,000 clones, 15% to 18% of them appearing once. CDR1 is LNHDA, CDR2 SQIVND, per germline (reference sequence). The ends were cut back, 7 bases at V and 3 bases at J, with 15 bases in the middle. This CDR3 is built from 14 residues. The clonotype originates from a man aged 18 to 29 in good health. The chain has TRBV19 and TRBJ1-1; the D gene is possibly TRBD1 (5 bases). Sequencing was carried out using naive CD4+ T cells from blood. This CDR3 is CASTPPWGDTEAFF. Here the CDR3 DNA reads TGTGCCAGTACCCCCCCCTGGGGGGACACTGAAGCTTTCTTT.